The sequence of this T cell receptor (beta chain) was determined in a study of T cell responses to AZD1222 COVID-19 vaccine. Whole-study findings and limits: Once two AZD1222 doses were given, Spike-specific TCR breadth and depth went up. Across the whole spike, CD4 TCRs peaked at regions 160-218 and 743-854. The sample set comprised mostly white British donors with more females, and clonal diversity was possibly underestimated. Only six individuals given AZD1222 were seropositive at baseline.

Sequencing used immunoSEQ multiplex PCR; TCRdb keeps in-frame clones, though not all of them. Of roughly 100,000 clones in the sample, approximately 89% are singletons; the top ten hold 20%. Trimming removed 5 bases from V and 6 bases from J, with 14 bases in between. Germline V lookup: CDR1 MNHEY, CDR2 SVGAGI. The length of the CDR3 is 14 residues. Comment on this clone: What it recognizes is unknown.

The chain is built from TRBV6-5 and TRBJ1-5, with D tentatively TRBD1 (6 bases). The clonotype was recovered from an adult in good health. The sample was peripheral blood, taken on day 0 of AZD1222 vaccination. The CDR3: CASSPRTAGQPQHF. CDR3 sequence (DNA): TGTGCCAGCAGTCCCCGGACAGCAGGTCAGCCCCAGCATTTT.